This entry lists 14 T cell receptor beta chains sequenced from one sample in a study of control samples from healthy donors and cancer patients. Sequencing was performed with immunoSEQ multiplex PCR; in TCRdb, only in-frame clones are kept and a portion is missing. The top ten clones hold approximately 13% of a sample with about 110,000 clones, 80% to 90% of them seen once. The sample comprised blood. These receptors came from a woman in her forties or fifties in good health.

The chain has TRBV5-5 and TRBJ1-5, with D perhaps matching TRBD1 (5 bases). The V gene's germline CDR1 is SGHKS and CDR2 YYEKEE (reference sequence). Trimming cost V 0 bases and J 3 bases, with 10 bases left between them. CDR3 length: 15 residues. CDR3 coding DNA: TGTGCCAGCAGCTTGGCGACAGAATTCAATCAGCCCCAGCATTTT. It specifies CASSLATEFNQPQHF.

This clone was seen only a few times. The rearrangement uses TRBV19 and TRBJ2-2; 8 bases agree with TRBD2. The germline V gene has CDR1 LNHDA and CDR2 SQIVND (reference sequence). Losses at the gene ends were 6 bases for V and 4 bases for J; bases not matched to a gene: 16. This CDR3 is built from 18 residues. CDR3 nucleotide sequence: TGTGCCAGTAGGAGGACTAGCCTAGGGGGGCCACGCACCGGGGAGCTGTTTTTT. It translates to CASRRTSLGGPRTGELFF.

The chain joins TRBV28 to TRBJ2-2; no firm D call. V shed 6 bases and J shed 0 bases, with 17 bases lying between them. Germline CDR1 is MDHEN and CDR2 is SYDVKM. The CDR3 runs to 17 residues. DNA for the CDR3: TGTGCCAGCAGCCTACTGGACGTATCCGCGAACACCGGGGAGCTGTTTTTT. Translation: CASSLLDVSANTGELFF.

The rearrangement joins TRBV7-8 to TRBJ1-6; 8 bases are a match to TRBD1. V lost 7 bases and J lost 7; bases outside the gene matches: 9. The CDR3 runs 15 residues. Germline CDR1 SGHVS, CDR2 FQNEAQ. This CDR3 is CASTQSRGLNSPLHF. In nucleotides, the CDR3 is TGTGCCAGCACCCAAAGCAGGGGGCTAAATTCACCCCTCCACTTT.

The chain has TRBV28 and TRBJ1-4; 7 positions agree with TRBD1. The CDR3 sequence is 17 residues long. From germline, CDR1 is MDHEN and CDR2 SYDVKM. Losses at the gene ends were 2 bases for V and 0 bases for J; bases not matched to a gene: 6. CDR3 sequence (DNA): TGTGCCAGCAGTTTAAGGCGGCAGGGGGCAACTAATGAAAAACTGTTTTTT. This gives the protein CASSLRRQGATNEKLFF. Supplemented by reference TRBV28 and TRBJ1-4, the full variable domain reads DVKVTQSSRYLVKRTGEKVFLECVQDMDHENMFWYRQDPGLGLRLIYFSYDVKMKEKGDIPEGYSVSREKKERFSLILESASTNQTSMYLCASSLRRQGATNEKLFFGSGTQLSVL.

The V and J genes are TRBV7-2 and TRBJ1-2, with 9 bases that match TRBD1. V dropped 5 bases and J dropped 2; count of bases not matched to a gene: 6. Germline CDR1 and CDR2: SGHTA and FQGNSA. The CDR3 is 15 amino acids. The CDR3, as DNA: TGTGCCAGCAGCCACTCCGGGACAGGGAACTATGGCTACACCTTC. Translated: CASSHSGTGNYGYTF.

This clone appeared many times. The rearrangement joins TRBV28 to TRBJ1-3, with a possible D match to TRBD1 (6 bases). Germline V gene sequence: CDR1 MDHEN, CDR2 SYDVKM. This CDR3 region has 14 residues. V was clipped by 5 bases and J by 2 bases, with 10 bases between them. The CDR3 coding sequence is TGTGCCAGCAGTCCCCAGGGGACTGGAAACACCATATATTTT. Amino acid sequence: CASSPQGTGNTIYF.

The rearrangement links TRBV24-1 to TRBJ2-3; 8 bases map to TRBD1. This CDR3 region has 14 residues. CDR1 and CDR2 (germline): KGHDR, SFDVKD. Germline trimming cut 8 bases from V and 1 base from J; bases unmatched to any gene: 4. In DNA form, the CDR3 reads TGTGCCACCACTCCAGGGGGCGGCACAGATACGCAGTATTTT. This translates into CATTPGGGTDTQYF.

This clone was picked up many times. The V call is TRBV14, the J call TRBJ1-2; no clear D. Germline loops: CDR1 SGHDN, CDR2 FVKESK. With 4 bases removed from V and 2 bases from J, the gap between germline ends came to 8 bases. The CDR3 has 13 amino acids. The DNA of the CDR3 is TGTGCCAGCAGCCGAGGGAAAAACTATGGCTACACCTTC. The encoded protein is CASSRGKNYGYTF.

This clone was counted a few times. The gene calls are TRBV5-4 and TRBJ2-1; 7 bases fit TRBD2. The CDR3 totals 13 residues. Germline V gene lookup returns CDR1 SGHNT and CDR2 YYREEE (reference sequence). The V and J ends lost 4 bases and 7 bases, in that order; junction bases with no gene match: 5. In DNA, the CDR3 is TGTGCCAGCAGCCCCCGGACTAGTAATGAGCAGTTCTTC. Translated: CASSPRTSNEQFF.

The CDR3 sequence is CASSQGTVGRSGLYNEQFF. In DNA form, the CDR3 reads TGTGCCAGCAGCCAGGGGACAGTGGGGAGAAGCGGACTTTACAATGAGCAGTTCTTC. This sequence joins TRBV3-1 (or the pseudogene TRBV3-2) and TRBJ2-1; TRBD1 matches 7 bases. CDR3 length: 19 amino acids. Trimming took 3 bases from V and 4 from J; bases not matched to a gene: 18. Germline values: CDR1 LGHDT, CDR2 YNNKEL (reference sequence).

The chain is built from TRBV4-1 and TRBJ2-1; 9 bases match TRBD2. The germline V gene encodes CDR1 MGHRA and CDR2 YSYEKL. The CDR3 contains 16 residues. Trimming at V came to 0 bases and at J to 12 bases, leaving 12 bases not matched to a gene. The DNA of the CDR3 is TGCGCCAGCAGCCAAGAACGCCTAGCGGGAATCAGGGGGCAGTTCTTC. It specifies CASSQERLAGIRGQFF.

CDR3 DNA sequence: TGCAGCTCGAGAGGGGGGAAATTCACTGAAGCTTTCTTT. Protein sequence: CSSRGGKFTEAFF. The chain carries TRBV29-1 and TRBJ1-1; tentative D call: TRBD1 (6 bases). This CDR3 has 13 amino acids. The V end was cut by 8 bases, the J end by 4 bases, with 17 bases between. CDR1 and CDR2 (germline): SQVTM, ANQGSEA.

V is TRBV14 and J is TRBJ2-2; D gene uncertain. Germline loops: CDR1 SGHDN, CDR2 FVKESK. This CDR3 spans 14 amino acids. V was clipped by 4 bases and J by 3 bases, with 9 bases between them. CDR3 in amino acids: CASSPRHYTGELFF. CDR3 DNA: TGTGCCAGCAGCCCCCGTCACTACACCGGGGAGCTGTTTTTT.